Here is one T cell receptor beta chain with its context. The sample belongs to a study of cytotoxic CD8 clonotypes in ibrutinib-treated CLL. Germline loops: CDR1 SGHRS, CDR2 YFSETQ. V lost 0 bases to trimming and J lost 6 bases, with 9 bases between them. The CDR3 extends over 14 amino acids. Here immunoSEQ multiplex PCR was the method, and the copy in TCRdb shows in-frame clones only, minus some. Among tens of thousands of clones listed, 50% to 65% were seen once. This TCR was recovered from a human donor with chronic lymphocytic leukemia. The rearrangement uses TRBV5-1 and TRBJ2-2; D is ambiguous. Sequencing used PBMCs, obtained at disease progression, from a patient treated with ibrutinib. CDR3 coding DNA: TGCGCCAGCAGCTTGGCCCCTGTTTCCGGGGAGCTGTTTTTT. Protein product: CASSLAPVSGELFF. Looking up the rest from reference TRBV5-1 and TRBJ2-2 gives the full variable domain: KAGVTQTPRYLIKTRGQQVTLSCSPISGHRSVSWYQQTPGQGLQFLFEYFSETQRNKGNFPGRFSGRQFSNSRSEMNVSTLELGDSALYLCASSLAPVSGELFFGEGSRLTVL.